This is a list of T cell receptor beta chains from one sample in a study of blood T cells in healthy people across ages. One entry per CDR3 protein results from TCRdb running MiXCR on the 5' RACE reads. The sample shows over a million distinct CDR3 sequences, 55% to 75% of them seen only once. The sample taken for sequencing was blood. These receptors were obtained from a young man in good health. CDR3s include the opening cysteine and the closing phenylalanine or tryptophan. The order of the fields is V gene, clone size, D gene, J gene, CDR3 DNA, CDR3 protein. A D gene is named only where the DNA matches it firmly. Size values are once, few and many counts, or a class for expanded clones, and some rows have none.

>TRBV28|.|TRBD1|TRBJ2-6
TGTGTCAGCAGCAGGACAGGTCCCGGGGCCAACGTCCTGACTTTC
CVSSRTGPGANVLTF
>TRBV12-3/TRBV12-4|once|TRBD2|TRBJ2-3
TGTGCCAGCAACCAGGGACTAGCGGGGGTACTAGTCCCCACAGATACGCAGTATTTT
CASNQGLAGVLVPTDTQYF
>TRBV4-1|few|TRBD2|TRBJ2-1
TGCGCCAGCAGCCAAAGGCGGGGGGTGGATGAGCAGTTCTTC
CASSQRRGVDEQFF
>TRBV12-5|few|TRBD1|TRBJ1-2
TGTGCTAGTGGTTTGGCGACGACAGGGTTAGATGGCTACACCTTC
CASGLATTGLDGYTF
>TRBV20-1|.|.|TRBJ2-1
TGCAGTGCTAGAGATCTATTCCACTCCAGCTCCTACAATGAGCAGTTCTTC
CSARDLFHSSSYNEQFF
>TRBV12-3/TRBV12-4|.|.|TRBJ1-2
TGTGCCAGCAGCCCCCCCCAGGGCCGTCGTTATGGCTACACCTTC
CASSPPQGRRYGYTF
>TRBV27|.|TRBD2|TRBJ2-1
TGTGCCAGCAGTTGGGTAGCGGGGTCCAACAATGAGCAGTTCTTC
CASSWVAGSNNEQFF
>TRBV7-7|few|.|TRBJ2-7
TGTGCTAGCAGCGAGAACACCGGGACGGCTTACGAGCAGTACTTC
CASSENTGTAYEQYF
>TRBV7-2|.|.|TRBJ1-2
TGTGCCAGCAGCTCGAAGGGGGGGCACGGCTACACCTTC
CASSSKGGHGYTF
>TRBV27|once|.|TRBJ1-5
TGTGCCCTGATTACCGGGGGTTTTTTTCGGCAGCCCCAGCATTTT
CALITGGFFRQPQHF
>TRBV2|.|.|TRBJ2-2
TGTGCCAGTATGACAGCTTTCACCGGGGAGCTGTTTTTT
CASMTAFTGELFF
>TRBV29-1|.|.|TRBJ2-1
TGCAGCGTTGTTAAGCGGTTCTACAATGAGCAGTTCTTC
CSVVKRFYNEQFF
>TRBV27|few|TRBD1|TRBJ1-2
TGTGCCAGCAGTTTAGCGACAGGGGGCGACGATGGCTACACCTTC
CASSLATGGDDGYTF
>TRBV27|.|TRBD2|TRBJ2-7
TGTGCCAGCAGTTTCCTTAGCGGGCACCATTACTACGAGCAGTACTTC
CASSFLSGHHYYEQYF
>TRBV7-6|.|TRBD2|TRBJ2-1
TGTGCCAGCAGCTTAGCGTGGCCTAGCGGGTCTGGTGAGCAGTTCTTC
CASSLAWPSGSGEQFF
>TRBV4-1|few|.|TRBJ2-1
TGCGCCAGCAGCCAAGACAACTCGTACAATGAGCAGTTCTTC
CASSQDNSYNEQFF
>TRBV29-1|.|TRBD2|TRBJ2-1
TGCAGCGTTGAAGATCAACGGGGGGCCTACAATGAGCAGTTCTTC
CSVEDQRGAYNEQFF
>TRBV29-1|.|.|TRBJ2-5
TGCAGCGTTGTGGTTGGGGGAGAGACCCAGTACTTC
CSVVVGGETQYF
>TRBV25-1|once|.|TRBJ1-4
TGTGCCAGCAGTGAATGGAGGCGGGAAACCGAAAAACTGTTTTTT
CASSEWRRETEKLFF
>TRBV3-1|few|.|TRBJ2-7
TGTGCCAGCAGCCAAGAGGGACGTACCTACGAGCAGTACTTC
CASSQEGRTYEQYF
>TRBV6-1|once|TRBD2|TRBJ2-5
TGTGCCAGCACGCCAGCGGGGTCGCAAGAGACCCAGTACTTC
CASTPAGSQETQYF
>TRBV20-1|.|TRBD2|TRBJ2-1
TGCAGTGCTAGCGAGCGGGAGTTAGGTAATGAGCAGTTCTTC
CSASERELGNEQFF
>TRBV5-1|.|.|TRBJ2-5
TGCGCCAGCAGCTTGTACCAGGGTGGGCAAGAGACCCAGTACTTC
CASSLYQGGQETQYF
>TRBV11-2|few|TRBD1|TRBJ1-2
TGTGCCAGCAGCGATAAGGACAGGAGAAGTGGAAGCTACACCTTC
CASSDKDRRSGSYTF
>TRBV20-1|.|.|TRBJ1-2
TGCAGTGCTAGTTTCCAGACGAGATATGGCTACACCTTC
CSASFQTRYGYTF
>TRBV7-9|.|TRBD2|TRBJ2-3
TGTGCCAGCAGCTTAGACAGCGGGAATGGTGCAGATACGCAGTATTTT
CASSLDSGNGADTQYF
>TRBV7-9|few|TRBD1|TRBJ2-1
TGTGCCAGCAGATGGACAGGGAGTGAGCAGTTCTTC
CASRWTGSEQFF
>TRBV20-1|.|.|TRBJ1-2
TGCAGTGCTATTCAAACTTTTGACGGGGAAGGGGATCGCTACACCTTC
CSAIQTFDGEGDRYTF
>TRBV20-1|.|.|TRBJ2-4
TGCAGTGCCTCCAACCGGGGGACAAACATTCAGTACTTC
CSASNRGTNIQYF
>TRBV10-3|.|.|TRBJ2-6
TGTGCCATCAGTGTACAGAGCTCTGGGGCCAACGTCCTGACTTTC
CAISVQSSGANVLTF
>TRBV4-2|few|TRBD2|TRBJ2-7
TGTGCCAGCAGCCAAAATGGGGGGGATTTCTACGAGCAGTACTTC
CASSQNGGDFYEQYF
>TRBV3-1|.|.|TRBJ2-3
TGTGCCAGCAGCCAAGTCGTCCTCTCAGGTGAATGGGGCACAGATACGCAGTATTTT
CASSQVVLSGEWGTDTQYF
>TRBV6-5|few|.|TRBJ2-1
TGTGCCAGCGCAAGGGGACCGGTCAATGAGCAGTTCTTC
CASARGPVNEQFF
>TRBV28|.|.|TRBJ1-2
TGTGCCAGCAGTTTATGGCGTTCAGGGTCTGGCTACACCTTC
CASSLWRSGSGYTF
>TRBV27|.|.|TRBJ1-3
TGTGCCAGTAGCACAAACTCCAACTCTGGAAACACCATATATTTT
CASSTNSNSGNTIYF
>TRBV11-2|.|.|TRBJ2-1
TGTGCCAGCAGCTTAGGGCTAGCGACCTACAATGAGCAGTTCTTC
CASSLGLATYNEQFF
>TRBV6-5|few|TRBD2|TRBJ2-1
TGTGCCAGCAGGATACTAGCGGGAGACGGTTACAATGAGCAGTTCTTC
CASRILAGDGYNEQFF
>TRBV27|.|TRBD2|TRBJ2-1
TGTGCCAGCAGTTCGCCGACTAGCGGGTCGCAGTTCTTC
CASSSPTSGSQFF
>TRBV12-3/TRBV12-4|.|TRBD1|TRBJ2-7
TGTGCCAGCAGCCCCACCGGGACAGGGATCGAGCAGTACTTC
CASSPTGTGIEQYF
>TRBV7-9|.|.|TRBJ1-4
TGTGCCAGCAGCGCGAACAGGGAGAAGGGTGAAAAACTGTTTTTT
CASSANREKGEKLFF
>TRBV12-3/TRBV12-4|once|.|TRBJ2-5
TGTGCCAGCAGTGGGTCCTACCAAGAGACCCAGTACTTC
CASSGSYQETQYF
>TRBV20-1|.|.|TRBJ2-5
TGCAGTGCTAGCCATTCCCGGGAGACCCAGTACTTC
CSASHSRETQYF
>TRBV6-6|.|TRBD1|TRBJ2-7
TGTGCCAGCAGCGCATCGACAGGGCGCCGATACGAGCAGTACTTC
CASSASTGRRYEQYF
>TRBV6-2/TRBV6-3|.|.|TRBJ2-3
TGTGCCAGCAGTTTCCGATCCCGGAGAGATACGCAGTATTTT
CASSFRSRRDTQYF
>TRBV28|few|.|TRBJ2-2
TGTGCCAGCAGTTTCTCCGGATCTGCGGACACCGGGGAGCTGTTTTTT
CASSFSGSADTGELFF
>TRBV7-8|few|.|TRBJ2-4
TGTGCCAGCAGCCTCGAGGGGGGTACCAAAAACATTCAGTACTTC
CASSLEGGTKNIQYF
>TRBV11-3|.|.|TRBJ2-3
TGTGCCAGCAGCCCCACCCGGGGGACGTCGTTCACAGATACGCAGTATTTT
CASSPTRGTSFTDTQYF
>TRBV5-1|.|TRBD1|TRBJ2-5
TGCGCCAGCAGGAGACAGGGGGCGAACCAAGAGACCCAGTACTTC
CASRRQGANQETQYF
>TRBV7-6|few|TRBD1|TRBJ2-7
TGTGCCAGCAGCTTAGGAGGGACAGGGCCCTACGAGCAGTACTTC
CASSLGGTGPYEQYF
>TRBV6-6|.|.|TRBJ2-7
TGTGCCAGCAGTTACTACAGCTCCTACGAGCAGTACTTC
CASSYYSSYEQYF
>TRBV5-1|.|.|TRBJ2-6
TGCGCCAGCAGCTTGGTAGGTGGAGAGGGGGCCAACGTCCTGACTTTC
CASSLVGGEGANVLTF
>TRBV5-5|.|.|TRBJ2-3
TGTGCCAGCAGCTTCGCGGCTAGCACAGATACGCAGTATTTT
CASSFAASTDTQYF
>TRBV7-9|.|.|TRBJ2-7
TGTGCCAGCAGCTTAGGGAGGCAGGGTGATTACGAGCAGTACTTC
CASSLGRQGDYEQYF
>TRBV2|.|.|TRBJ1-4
TGTGCCAGCAACCCTGCGGGACACAATGAAAAACTGTTTTTT
CASNPAGHNEKLFF